The clone carrying this TCR beta chain was seen repeatedly, ten times or more. As yet, its antigen is unknown. This sample stems from a study of T cells in Graves' hyperthyroidism and ophthalmopathy. Stability of Graves' hyperthyroidism was defined as absent ophthalmopathy progression within 18 months. Criteria for exclusion of patients were uncontrolled infection, other autoimmune disease, pregnancy or lactation. Source material for PBMCs was 10 ml fresh peripheral blood. The investigators amplified TCR beta CDR3 regions from RNA transcripts. A first-round RT-PCR of the TCR CDR3 used the HTBI primer set. A single record per CDR3 protein comes from TCRdb applying MiXCR to the multiplex PCR reads. The sample has roughly 700,000 distinct CDR3 sequences, roughly 17% seen once; the top ten hold around 15%. The V end lost 4 bases, the J end lost 3 bases, and 6 bases lay between the germline ends. There are 13 residues in the CDR3. Germline CDR1 SNHLY, CDR2 FYNNEI.

Overall study results and limits: Expanded thyroid clonotypes (above 0.001) were mostly also found in blood.

The chain carries TRBV2 and TRBJ2-2, with D unclear. This clonotype was obtained from a man aged 50 or older with Graves' hyperthyroidism. The sample taken for sequencing was blood. CDR3 sequence reads: CASSARDTGELFF. CDR3 in DNA: TGTGCCAGCAGTGCACGGGACACCGGGGAGCTGTTTTTT.